The 31 T cell receptor beta chains given below trace back to one sample, sequenced in a study of blood T cell repertoires in COVID-19. Assay: immunoSEQ multiplex PCR; the TCRdb copy retains only in-frame clones and omits some. The sample has roughly 100,000 clones, 89% seen once. Sequenced material: peripheral blood. These receptors originate from a woman in her fifties or sixties with acute or convalescent COVID-19.

The chain uses TRBV6-5 and TRBJ1-1, with D possibly being TRBD1 (5 bases). CDR3 length: 13 amino acids. In germline, CDR1 is MNHEY, CDR2 SVGAGI. The ends were cut back, 10 bases at V and 4 bases at J, with 16 bases in the middle. This CDR3 reads CATRQLRGTEAFF. Here the CDR3 DNA reads TGTGCCACCCGACAGCTTCGAGGCACTGAAGCTTTCTTT.

The V and J genes are TRBV18 and TRBJ2-2; 8 nucleotides match TRBD2. This CDR3 comprises 15 residues. CDR1 KGHSH and CDR2 LQKENI come from the germline V gene. V lost 3 bases to trimming and J lost 5 bases; unmatched junction nucleotides: 5. This CDR3 reads CASSPELAGTGELFF. The CDR3 nucleotides read TGTGCCAGCTCACCGGAGTTAGCGGGAACCGGGGAGCTGTTTTTT.

This clone showed up just once. V usage is TRBV21-1 and J usage is TRBJ2-3; the table's D call, TRBD2, was not checked against the DNA. TRBV21-1 constitutes a pseudogene. This CDR3 region has 17 residues. In nucleotides, the CDR3 is TGTGCCAGCAGCTCAGAACTAGCGGGAGGGCCTGTAGATACGCAGTATTTT. Translation gives CASSSELAGGPVDTQYF.

This sequence joins TRBV21-1 and TRBJ2-3; the table's D gene call, TRBD2, was not cross checked with the DNA. TRBV21-1 is described as a pseudogene. The CDR3 totals 20 residues. The CDR3, as DNA: TGTGCCAGCAGCAAAGTTATCGGCGGACTAGCGGGAGGAATCACAGATACGCAGTATTTT. Encoded protein: CASSKVIGGLAGGITDTQYF.

The rearrangement links TRBV7-6 to TRBJ2-1, with a possible D match to TRBD2 (5 bases). The V end lost 0 bases, the J end lost 0 bases, and 9 bases lay between the germline ends. Germline assignment: CDR1 SGHVS and CDR2 FNYEAQ. The CDR3 is made up of 16 amino acids. CDR3 coding DNA: TGTGCCAGCAGCTTAGCGGGAGTGGGCTCCTACAATGAGCAGTTCTTC. As protein: CASSLAGVGSYNEQFF.

Turning to this clone: Other DNA sequences in the same sample also yield this CDR3. The chain couples TRBV6-5 to TRBJ1-2; D not resolved. CDR3 length equals 15 residues. Germline V gene sequence: CDR1 MNHEY, CDR2 SVGAGI. V was shortened by 6 bases and J by 7 bases, with 21 bases between the two germline ends. Written as DNA, the CDR3 is TGTGCCAGCAGCCCCCCCTCAGGCCCCATCAGTGGCTACACCTTC. It yields the protein CASSPPSGPISGYTF.

This chain links TRBV5-1 with TRBJ1-1; D gene uncertain. Per the germline V gene, CDR1 is SGHRS and CDR2 is YFSETQ. Trimming took 2 bases from V and 1 from J, leaving 9 bases between them. The CDR3 runs to 14 residues. The CDR3 loop reads CASSFQSGNTEAFF. The CDR3 DNA reads TGCGCCAGCAGCTTCCAATCAGGGAACACTGAAGCTTTCTTT.

CDR3: CASSKPGELFF. Here the CDR3 DNA reads TGTGCCAGCAGCAAGCCTGGGGAGCTGTTTTTT. The J gene is TRBJ2-2, the V gene TRBV3-1 (or the pseudogene TRBV3-2); no clear D. In germline, CDR1 is LGHDT, CDR2 YNNKEL (reference sequence). This CDR3 spans 11 amino acids. Trimming took 5 bases from V and 8 from J, leaving 6 bases between them.

The V call is TRBV19, the J call TRBJ1-2; the match to TRBD1 covers 8 bases. V lost 4 bases, J lost 2 bases, and 9 bases stayed unmatched. Germline CDR1 reads LNHDA; CDR2 reads SQIVND (reference sequence). This CDR3 has 16 residues. CDR3 sequence reads: CASSTRQGQTNYGYTF. CDR3 nucleotide sequence: TGTGCCAGTAGTACCCGACAGGGGCAGACCAACTATGGCTACACCTTC.

The CDR3 bases are TGTGCCAGCAGCCCGCCAGGCTCCTACAATGAGCAGTTCTTC. This codes for CASSPPGSYNEQFF. The chain has TRBV7-9 and TRBJ2-1; D is unclear. V dropped 5 bases and J dropped 0 bases, with 8 bases sitting between them. Germline-derived CDR1 and CDR2 are SEHNR and FQNEAQ (reference sequence). The CDR3 length is 14 residues.

The chain uses TRBV18 and TRBJ2-7, with 7 bases fitting TRBD2. The CDR3 runs 13 residues. The J segment lost 7 bases and the V segment lost 3 bases, leaving 6 bases of the junction unmatched. In germline, CDR1 is KGHSH, CDR2 LQKENI. Here the CDR3 DNA reads TGTGCCAGCTCACCGAACCCGGGAGGAGAGCAGTACGTC. Translated, it gives CASSPNPGGEQYV.

The rearrangement uses TRBV7-9 and TRBJ1-6; 8 nucleotides agree with TRBD1. CDR1 and CDR2 from the germline V gene are SEHNR and FQNEAQ (reference sequence). V trimming: 5 bases; J trimming: 8 bases; junction bases outside the gene matches: 5. The CDR3 totals 14 residues. The CDR3 nucleotides are TGTGCCAGCAGCCCGGCAGGGGGCGATTCACCCCTCCACTTT. Protein: CASSPAGGDSPLHF.

This clone came up once. The junction and the germline gene differ at one end; a read error may be behind it. The chain couples TRBV7-9 to TRBJ2-1; D uncertain. The CDR3 consists of 11 residues. The germline CDR1 and CDR2 sequences are SEHNR and FQNEAQ (reference sequence). The CDR3 loop is CASSSYYEQFF. The DNA for the CDR3 is TGTGCCAGCAGCTCCTACTATGAGCAGTTCTTC.

Here the CDR3 reads CASSYPGRGPEETQYF. The CDR3 nucleotides read TGTGCCAGCAGTTACCCGGGGAGGGGCCCCGAAGAGACCCAGTACTTC. V is TRBV6-5 and J is TRBJ2-5, with 7 bases aligning to TRBD2. V gave up 2 bases and J gave up 3 bases; unmatched junction bases: 9. The CDR3 spans 16 residues. CDR1 MNHEY and CDR2 SVGAGI come from the germline V gene.

Only one count was recorded for this clone. This chain links TRBV28 with TRBJ1-5, with 8 positions matching TRBD1. The CDR3 runs 18 residues. From germline, CDR1 is MDHEN and CDR2 SYDVKM. After removal of 5 bases from V and 0 bases from J, the junction contained 12 bases not matched to a gene. The CDR3 loop is CASSEPGQVTYSNQPQHF. DNA for the CDR3: TGTGCCAGCAGTGAGCCGGGACAGGTCACCTATAGCAATCAGCCCCAGCATTTT.

J is TRBJ1-6 and V is TRBV19; 11 bases are shared with TRBD1. The CDR3 covers 16 residues. Germline trimming cut 1 base from V and 7 bases from J; bases unmatched to any gene: 3. Germline V gene data show CDR1 as LNHDA and CDR2 as SQIVND (reference sequence). CDR3 residues: CASSIADRGLNSPLHF. CDR3 bases: TGTGCCAGTAGTATAGCGGACAGGGGGCTGAATTCACCCCTCCACTTT. The entire variable domain, with the rest obtained from reference TRBV19 and TRBJ1-6, is as follows: DGGITQSPKYLFRKEGQNVTLSCEQNLNHDAMYWYRQDPGQGLRLIYYSQIVNDFQKGDIAEGYSVSREKKESFPLTVTSAQKNPTAFYLCASSIADRGLNSPLHFGNGTRLTVT.

V and J are TRBV28 and TRBJ1-6, with D uncertain. The CDR3 extends over 13 amino acids. Trimming took 5 bases from V and 8 from J, leaving 10 bases between them. Germline loops: CDR1 MDHEN, CDR2 SYDVKM. CDR3 DNA: TGTGCCAGCAGTCCAATCGGAGATTCACCCCTCCACTTT. It codes for CASSPIGDSPLHF.

The chain carries TRBV29-1 and TRBJ1-1, with TRBD1 as a possible D gene (5 bases). The CDR3 is made up of 12 amino acids. Between the trimmed V and J ends, which lost 5 bases and 3 bases, there was a span of 10 bases. The V gene's germline CDR1 is SQVTM and CDR2 ANQGSEA. The CDR3 here is CSVRQGYTEAFF. The CDR3 bases are TGCAGCGTTCGGCAGGGTTACACTGAAGCTTTCTTT.

The chain couples TRBV5-1 to TRBJ1-4; no clear D. Trimming removed 0 bases at V and 0 bases at J, with 6 bases between. CDR1 is SGHRS and CDR2 is YFSETQ in the germline V gene. CDR3 length equals 15 residues. This chain's CDR3 is CASSLEQATNEKLFF. The CDR3 DNA reads TGCGCCAGCAGCTTGGAGCAGGCAACTAATGAAAAACTGTTTTTT.

The chain is built from TRBV14 and TRBJ2-7; D unresolved. V lost 0 bases to trimming and J lost 9 bases, with 18 bases between them. This CDR3 region has 15 residues. The V gene's germline CDR1 is SGHDN and CDR2 FVKESK. The DNA for the CDR3 is TGTGCCAGCAGCCAAGACCCGGTTCTCCTCGGAGCGCAGTACTTC. The encoded protein is CASSQDPVLLGAQYF.

CDR3 sequence (DNA): TGCGCCAGCAGCTCGGACACCTCCTCATACTTC. Translated: CASSSDTSSYF. This sequence joins TRBV5-1 and TRBJ2-5, with D maybe TRBD1 (5 bases). The CDR3 spans 11 residues. From germline, CDR1 is SGHRS and CDR2 YFSETQ. Trimming pared 3 bases from V and 14 bases from J, leaving 14 bases between.

CDR3 in DNA: TGTGCCAGCAGTGAATTTAGGAACGGGGATGGCTACACCTTC. This codes for CASSEFRNGDGYTF. The chain links TRBV2 to TRBJ1-2; D not resolved. V was cut by 2 bases and J by 6 bases, with 13 bases left in between. CDR1 is SNHLY, CDR2 FYNNEI, per germline. The CDR3 is made up of 14 amino acids.

This chain links TRBV7-8 with TRBJ1-6; D is ambiguous. Trimming cost V 0 bases and J 6 bases, with 12 bases left between them. The germline gives CDR1 SGHVS, CDR2 FQNEAQ. The CDR3 spans 16 residues. The CDR3 DNA is TGTGCCAGCAGCTTAGCCGAGAACAGACCTAATTCACCCCTCCACTTT. It specifies CASSLAENRPNSPLHF.

The rearrangement uses TRBV6-5 and TRBJ1-1; TRBD1 might be the D (6 bases). The CDR3 is 13 amino acids. Trimming took off 5 bases at V and 1 base at J, with 8 bases between the two ends. The germline CDR1 and CDR2 sequences are MNHEY and SVGAGI. The CDR3 DNA sequence: TGTGCCAGCAGTAAACAGGGGAACACTGAAGCTTTCTTT. It translates to CASSKQGNTEAFF.

The J gene is TRBJ2-3, the V gene TRBV25-1; TRBD2 aligns across 10 bases. The CDR3 spans 15 residues. J gave up 3 bases and V 9 bases, and 9 bases lay outside the gene matches. Germline CDR1 is MGHDK and CDR2 is SYGVNS. The CDR3 sequence: CASNTRTSGTDTQYF. In DNA form, the CDR3 reads TGTGCCAGTAACACCAGGACTAGCGGTACAGATACGCAGTATTTT.

The rearrangement uses TRBV9 and TRBJ1-6; 7 bases are shared with TRBD1. Germline loops: CDR1 SGDLS, CDR2 YYNGEE. Germline trimming cut 5 bases from V and 7 bases from J; bases unmatched to any gene: 3. This CDR3 has 13 amino acids. CDR3 coding DNA: TGTGCCAGCAGAAGGGACAGCAATTCACCCCTCCACTTT. The encoded protein is CASRRDSNSPLHF.

This rearrangement joins TRBV9 to TRBJ1-2; 7 nucleotides agree with TRBD1. Germline V gene lookup returns CDR1 SGDLS and CDR2 YYNGEE. V lost 4 bases to trimming and J lost 7 bases; unmatched junction nucleotides: 10. This CDR3 has 14 residues. The CDR3 region has the DNA TGTGCCAGCAGCACCCCAACCGGGACAGTTGGCTACACCTTC. Its protein is CASSTPTGTVGYTF.

The chain links TRBV18 to TRBJ1-1; no clear D gene. Between the trimmed V and J ends, which lost 3 bases and 5 bases, there was a span of 16 bases. The CDR3 runs 15 residues. Germline lookup yields CDR1 KGHSH and CDR2 LQKENI. The CDR3: CASSPPILGRTEAFF. The CDR3 nucleotides are TGTGCCAGCTCACCCCCCATTCTGGGGAGGACTGAAGCTTTCTTT.

The rearrangement uses TRBV28 and TRBJ1-1; D call uncertain. V lost 2 bases, J lost 4 bases, and 5 bases lay in between. Germline V gives CDR1 MDHEN, CDR2 SYDVKM. The CDR3 spans 12 residues. CDR3 protein: CASSLKPTEAFF. CDR3 DNA sequence: TGTGCCAGCAGTTTAAAGCCCACTGAAGCTTTCTTT.

V gene TRBV19 combines with J gene TRBJ1-2; 8 bases line up with TRBD1. Germline V CDR1 and CDR2: LNHDA, SQIVND (reference sequence). The CDR3 loop spans 15 amino acids. Losses at the gene ends were 5 bases for V and 5 bases for J; bases not matched to a gene: 10. This CDR3 is CASSDRGIASYGYTF. For the CDR3, the DNA is TGTGCCAGTAGTGACAGGGGAATCGCGTCATATGGCTACACCTTC.

The chain joins TRBV7-2 to TRBJ2-1, with unresolved D. This CDR3 comprises 13 residues. The germline gives CDR1 SGHTA, CDR2 FQGNSA. V was trimmed by 0 bases and J by 5 bases, leaving 5 bases between them. CDR3 sequence (DNA): TGTGCCAGCAGCTTAGCATTAGACAATGAGCAGTTCTTC. Residues: CASSLALDNEQFF. Variable domain in full (rest from reference TRBV7-2 and TRBJ2-1): GAGVSQSPSNKVTEKGKDVELRCDPISGHTALYWYRQSLGQGLEFLIYFQGNSAPDKSGLPSDRFSAERTGGSVSTLTIQRTQQEDSAVYLCASSLALDNEQFFGPGTRLTVL.